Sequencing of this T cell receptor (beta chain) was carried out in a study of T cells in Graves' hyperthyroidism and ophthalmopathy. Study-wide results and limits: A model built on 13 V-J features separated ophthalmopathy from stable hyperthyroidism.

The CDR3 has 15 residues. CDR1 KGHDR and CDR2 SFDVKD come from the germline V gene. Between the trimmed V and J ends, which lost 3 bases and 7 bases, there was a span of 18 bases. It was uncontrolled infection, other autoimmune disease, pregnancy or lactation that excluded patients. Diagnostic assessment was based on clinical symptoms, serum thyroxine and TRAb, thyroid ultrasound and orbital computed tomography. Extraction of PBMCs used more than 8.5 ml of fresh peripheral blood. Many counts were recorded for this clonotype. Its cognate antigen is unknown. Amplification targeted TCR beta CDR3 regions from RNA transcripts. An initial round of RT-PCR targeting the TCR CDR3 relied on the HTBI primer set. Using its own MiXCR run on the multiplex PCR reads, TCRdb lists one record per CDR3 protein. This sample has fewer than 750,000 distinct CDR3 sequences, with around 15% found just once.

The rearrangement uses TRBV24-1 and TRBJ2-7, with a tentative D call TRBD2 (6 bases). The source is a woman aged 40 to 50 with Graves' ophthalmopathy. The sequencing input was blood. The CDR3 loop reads CATSDPGTLGHEQYF. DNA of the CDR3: TGTGCCACCAGTGATCCCGGGACTTTAGGGCATGAGCAGTACTTC.